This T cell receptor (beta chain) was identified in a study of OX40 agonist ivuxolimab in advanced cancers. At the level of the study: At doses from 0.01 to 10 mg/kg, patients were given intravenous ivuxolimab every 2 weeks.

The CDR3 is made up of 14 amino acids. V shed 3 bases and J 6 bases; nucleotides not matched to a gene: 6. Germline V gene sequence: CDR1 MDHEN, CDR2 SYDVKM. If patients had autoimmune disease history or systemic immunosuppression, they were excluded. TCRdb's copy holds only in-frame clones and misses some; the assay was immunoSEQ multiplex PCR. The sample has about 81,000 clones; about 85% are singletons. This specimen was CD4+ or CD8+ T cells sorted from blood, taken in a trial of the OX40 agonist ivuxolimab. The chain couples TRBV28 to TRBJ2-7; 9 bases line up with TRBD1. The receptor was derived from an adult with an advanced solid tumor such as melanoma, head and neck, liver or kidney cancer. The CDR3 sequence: CASSLPMTGGEQYF. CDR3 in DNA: TGTGCCAGCAGTTTGCCGATGACAGGGGGCGAGCAGTACTTC.